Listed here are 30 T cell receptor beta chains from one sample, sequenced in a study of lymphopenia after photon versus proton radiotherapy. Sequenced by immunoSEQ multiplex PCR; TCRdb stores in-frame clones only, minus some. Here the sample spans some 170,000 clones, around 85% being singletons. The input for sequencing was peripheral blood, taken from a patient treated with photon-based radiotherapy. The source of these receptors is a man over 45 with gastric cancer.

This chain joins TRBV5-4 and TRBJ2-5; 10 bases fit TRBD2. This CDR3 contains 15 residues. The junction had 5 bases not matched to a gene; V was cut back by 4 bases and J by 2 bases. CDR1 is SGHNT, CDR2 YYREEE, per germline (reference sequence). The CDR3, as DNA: TGTGCCAGCAGCCCTAGCGGGAGCTGGCAAGAGACCCAGTACTTC. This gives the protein CASSPSGSWQETQYF.

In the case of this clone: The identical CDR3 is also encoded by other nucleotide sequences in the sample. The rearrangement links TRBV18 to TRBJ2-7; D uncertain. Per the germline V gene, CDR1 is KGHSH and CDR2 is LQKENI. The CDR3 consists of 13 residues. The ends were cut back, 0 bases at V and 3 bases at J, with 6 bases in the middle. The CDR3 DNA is TGTGCCAGCTCACCACCTCCCGGCTACGAGCAGTACTTC. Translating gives CASSPPPGYEQYF.

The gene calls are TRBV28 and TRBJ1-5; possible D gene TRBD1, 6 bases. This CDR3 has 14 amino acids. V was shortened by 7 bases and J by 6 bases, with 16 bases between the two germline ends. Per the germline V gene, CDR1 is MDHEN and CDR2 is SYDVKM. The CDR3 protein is CASTPSGVGQPQHF. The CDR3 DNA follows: TGTGCCAGCACCCCTTCAGGGGTAGGTCAGCCCCAGCATTTT.

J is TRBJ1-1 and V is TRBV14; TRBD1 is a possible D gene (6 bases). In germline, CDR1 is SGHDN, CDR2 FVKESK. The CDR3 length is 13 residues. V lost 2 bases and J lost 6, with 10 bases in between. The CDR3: CASSQTGSPEAFF. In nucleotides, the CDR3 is TGTGCCAGCAGCCAAACAGGGAGCCCTGAAGCTTTCTTT.

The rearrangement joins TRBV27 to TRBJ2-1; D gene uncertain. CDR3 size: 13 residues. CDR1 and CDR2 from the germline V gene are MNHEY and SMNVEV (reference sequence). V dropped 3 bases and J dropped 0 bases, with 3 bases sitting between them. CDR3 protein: CASSFSSYNEQFF. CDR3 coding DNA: TGTGCCAGCAGTTTCAGCTCCTACAATGAGCAGTTCTTC.

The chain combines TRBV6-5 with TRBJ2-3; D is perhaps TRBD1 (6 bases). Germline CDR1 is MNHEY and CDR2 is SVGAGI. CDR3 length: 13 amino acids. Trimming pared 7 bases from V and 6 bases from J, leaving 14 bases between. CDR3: CASTPSRGDTQYF. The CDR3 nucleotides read TGTGCCAGCACCCCTTCGAGGGGGGATACGCAGTATTTT.

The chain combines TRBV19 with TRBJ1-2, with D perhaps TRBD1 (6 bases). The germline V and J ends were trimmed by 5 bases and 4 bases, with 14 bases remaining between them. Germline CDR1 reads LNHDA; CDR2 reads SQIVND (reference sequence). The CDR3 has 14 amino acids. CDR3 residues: CASSPRTAAYGYTF. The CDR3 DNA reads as TGTGCCAGTAGTCCACGGACAGCCGCCTATGGCTACACCTTC. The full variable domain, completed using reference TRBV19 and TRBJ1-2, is DGGITQSPKYLFRKEGQNVTLSCEQNLNHDAMYWYRQDPGQGLRLIYYSQIVNDFQKGDIAEGYSVSREKKESFPLTVTSAQKNPTAFYLCASSPRTAAYGYTFGSGTRLTVV.

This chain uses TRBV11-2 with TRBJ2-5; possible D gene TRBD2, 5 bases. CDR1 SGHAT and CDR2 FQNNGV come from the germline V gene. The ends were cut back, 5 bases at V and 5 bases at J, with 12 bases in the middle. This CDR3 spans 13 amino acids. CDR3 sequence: CASSRGYRETQYF. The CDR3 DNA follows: TGTGCCAGCAGCCGAGGGTATCGGGAGACCCAGTACTTC.

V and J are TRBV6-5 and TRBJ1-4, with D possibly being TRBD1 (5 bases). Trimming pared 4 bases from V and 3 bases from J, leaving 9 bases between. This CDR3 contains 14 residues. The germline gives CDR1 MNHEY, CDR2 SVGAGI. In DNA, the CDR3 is TGTGCCAGCAGTTCCGGGACGGCTAATGAAAAACTGTTTTTT. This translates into CASSSGTANEKLFF.

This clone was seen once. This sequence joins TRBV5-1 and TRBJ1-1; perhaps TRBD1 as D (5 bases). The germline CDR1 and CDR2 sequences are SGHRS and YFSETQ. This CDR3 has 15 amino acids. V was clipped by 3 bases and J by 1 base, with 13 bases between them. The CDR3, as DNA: TGCGCCAGCAGCTCCGACGGGACGACGAACACTGAAGCTTTCTTT. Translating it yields CASSSDGTTNTEAFF.

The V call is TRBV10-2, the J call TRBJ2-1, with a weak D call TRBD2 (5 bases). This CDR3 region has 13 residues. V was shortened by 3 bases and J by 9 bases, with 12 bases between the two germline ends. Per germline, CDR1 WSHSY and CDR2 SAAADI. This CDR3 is CASSDPGLPEQFF. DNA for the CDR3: TGCGCCAGCAGTGACCCCGGACTTCCTGAGCAGTTCTTC.

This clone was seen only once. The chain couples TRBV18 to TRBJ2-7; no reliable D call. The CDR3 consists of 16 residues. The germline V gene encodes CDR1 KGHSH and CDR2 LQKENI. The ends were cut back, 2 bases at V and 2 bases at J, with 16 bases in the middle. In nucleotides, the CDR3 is TGTGCCAGCTCACCAACATGGGCATTCCGCCCCTACGAGCAGTACTTC. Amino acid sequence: CASSPTWAFRPYEQYF.

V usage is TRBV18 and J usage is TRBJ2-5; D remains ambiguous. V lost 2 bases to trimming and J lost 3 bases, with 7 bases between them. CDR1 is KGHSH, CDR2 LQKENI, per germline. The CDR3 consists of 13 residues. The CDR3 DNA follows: TGTGCCAGCTCACCATTTACCAAAGAGACCCAGTACTTC. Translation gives CASSPFTKETQYF.

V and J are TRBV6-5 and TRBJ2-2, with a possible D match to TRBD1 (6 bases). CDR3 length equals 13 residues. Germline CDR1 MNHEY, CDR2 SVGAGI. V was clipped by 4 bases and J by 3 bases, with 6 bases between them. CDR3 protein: CASSSGDTGELFF. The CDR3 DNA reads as TGTGCCAGCAGTTCAGGGGACACCGGGGAGCTGTTTTTT.

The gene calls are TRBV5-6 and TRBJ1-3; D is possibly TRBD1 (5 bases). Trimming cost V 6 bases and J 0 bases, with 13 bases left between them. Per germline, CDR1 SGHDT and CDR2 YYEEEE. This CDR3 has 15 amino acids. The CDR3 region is CASTTGGVSGNTIYF. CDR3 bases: TGTGCCAGCACCACCGGGGGGGTCTCTGGAAACACCATATATTTT.

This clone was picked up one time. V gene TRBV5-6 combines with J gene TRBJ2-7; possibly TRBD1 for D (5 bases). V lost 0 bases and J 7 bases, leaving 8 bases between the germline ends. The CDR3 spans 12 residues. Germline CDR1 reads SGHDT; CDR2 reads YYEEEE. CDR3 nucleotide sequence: TGTGCCAGCAGCTTGGACAGGCGGGAGCAGTACTTC. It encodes CASSLDRREQYF.

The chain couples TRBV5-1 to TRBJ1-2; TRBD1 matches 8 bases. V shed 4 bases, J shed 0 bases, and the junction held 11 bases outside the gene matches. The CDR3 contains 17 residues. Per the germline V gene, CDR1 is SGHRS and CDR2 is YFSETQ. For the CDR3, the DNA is TGCGCCAGCAGCCTTAGGACAGGGTCAGAACCTAACTATGGCTACACCTTC. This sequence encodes CASSLRTGSEPNYGYTF.

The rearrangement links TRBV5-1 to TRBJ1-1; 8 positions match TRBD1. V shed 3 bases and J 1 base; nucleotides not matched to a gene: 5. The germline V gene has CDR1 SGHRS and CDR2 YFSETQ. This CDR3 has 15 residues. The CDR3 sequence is CASSSLDRANTEAFF. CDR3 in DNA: TGCGCCAGCAGCTCACTGGACAGGGCGAACACTGAAGCTTTCTTT.

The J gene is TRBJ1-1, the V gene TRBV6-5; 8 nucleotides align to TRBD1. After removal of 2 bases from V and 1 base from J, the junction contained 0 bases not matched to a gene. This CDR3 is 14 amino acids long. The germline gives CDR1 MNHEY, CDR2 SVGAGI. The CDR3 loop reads CASSYGTGNTEAFF. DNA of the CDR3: TGTGCCAGCAGTTACGGGACAGGGAACACTGAAGCTTTCTTT.

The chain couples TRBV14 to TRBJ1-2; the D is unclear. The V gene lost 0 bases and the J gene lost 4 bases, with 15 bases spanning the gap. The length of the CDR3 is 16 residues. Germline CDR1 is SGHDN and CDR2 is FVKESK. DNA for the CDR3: TGTGCCAGCAGCCAAGATCAGCTACGGTCACTCTATGGCTACACCTTC. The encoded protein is CASSQDQLRSLYGYTF.

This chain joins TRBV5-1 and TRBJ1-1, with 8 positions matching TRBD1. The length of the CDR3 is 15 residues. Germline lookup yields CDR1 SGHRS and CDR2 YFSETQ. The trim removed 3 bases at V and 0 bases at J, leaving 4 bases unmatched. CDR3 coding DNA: TGCGCCAGCAGCTCGAGGACAGGGATGAACACTGAAGCTTTCTTT. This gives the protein CASSSRTGMNTEAFF.

For the CDR3, the DNA is TGTGCCAGCAGTTTACAGGTTAACAATGAGCAGTTCTTC. It translates to CASSLQVNNEQFF. The J gene is TRBJ2-1, the V gene TRBV5-4; D may be TRBD1 (5 bases). Germline CDR1 and CDR2: SGHNT and YYREEE (reference sequence). The germline V and J ends were trimmed by 5 bases and 5 bases, with 11 bases remaining between them. The CDR3 consists of 13 residues.

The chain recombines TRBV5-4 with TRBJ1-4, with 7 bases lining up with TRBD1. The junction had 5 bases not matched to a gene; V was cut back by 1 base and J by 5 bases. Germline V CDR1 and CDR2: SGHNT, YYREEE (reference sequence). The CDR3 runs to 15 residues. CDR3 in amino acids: CASSLTGEGNEKLFF. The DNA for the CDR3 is TGTGCCAGCAGCTTGACAGGGGAGGGCAATGAAAAACTGTTTTTT.

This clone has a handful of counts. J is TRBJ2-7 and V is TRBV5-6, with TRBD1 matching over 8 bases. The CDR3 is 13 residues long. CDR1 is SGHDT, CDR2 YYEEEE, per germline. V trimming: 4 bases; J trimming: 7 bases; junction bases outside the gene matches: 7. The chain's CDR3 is CASSRDRFMEQYF. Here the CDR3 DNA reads TGTGCCAGCAGCCGGGACAGGTTTATGGAGCAGTACTTC.

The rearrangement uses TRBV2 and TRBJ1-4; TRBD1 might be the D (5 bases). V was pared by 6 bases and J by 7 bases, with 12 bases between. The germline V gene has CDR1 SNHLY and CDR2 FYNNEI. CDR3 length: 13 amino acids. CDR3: CASSPRGREKLFF. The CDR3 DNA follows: TGTGCCAGCAGCCCAAGGGGCCGTGAAAAACTGTTTTTT. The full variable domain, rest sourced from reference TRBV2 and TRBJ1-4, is EPEVTQTPSHQVTQMGQEVILRCVPISNHLYFYWYRQILGQKVEFLVSFYNNEISEKSEIFDDQFSVERPDGSNFTLKIRSTKLEDSAMYFCASSPRGREKLFFGSGTQLSVL.

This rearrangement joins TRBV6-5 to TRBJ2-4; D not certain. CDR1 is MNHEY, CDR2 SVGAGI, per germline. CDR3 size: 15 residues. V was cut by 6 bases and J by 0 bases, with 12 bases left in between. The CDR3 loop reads CASSPRVLAKNIQYF. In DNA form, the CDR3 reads TGTGCCAGCAGCCCCCGGGTGCTAGCCAAAAACATTCAGTACTTC.

In nucleotides, the CDR3 is TGTGCCTGGAGTATCGTCTTCGGCGAGCAGTACTTC. The encoded protein is CAWSIVFGEQYF. The J gene is TRBJ2-7, the V gene TRBV30; D gene uncertain. This CDR3 has 12 residues. Germline CDR1 GTSNPN, CDR2 SVGIG (reference sequence). The V and J ends lost 2 bases and 6 bases respectively, with 11 bases between them.

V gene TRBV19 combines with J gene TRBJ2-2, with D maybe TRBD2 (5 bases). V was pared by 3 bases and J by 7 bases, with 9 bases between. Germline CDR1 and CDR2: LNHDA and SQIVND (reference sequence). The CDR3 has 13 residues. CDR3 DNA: TGTGCCAGTAGTATCGTGAGGGACGGGGAGCTGTTTTTT. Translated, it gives CASSIVRDGELFF.

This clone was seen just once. The CDR3 nucleotides are TGCAGTGCTAGAGATCATGATACGCAGTATTTT. This sequence encodes CSARDHDTQYF. V usage is TRBV20-1 and J usage is TRBJ2-3, with unresolved D. Looked up from germline, CDR1 is DFQATT and CDR2 is SNEGSKA (reference sequence). V lost 0 bases, J lost 6 bases, and 4 bases lay in between. The CDR3 sequence is 11 residues long.

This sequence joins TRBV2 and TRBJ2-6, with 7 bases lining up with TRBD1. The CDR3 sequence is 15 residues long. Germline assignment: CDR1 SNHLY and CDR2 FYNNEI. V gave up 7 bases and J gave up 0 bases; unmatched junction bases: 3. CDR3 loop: CASMRDSSGANVLTF. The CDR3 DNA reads TGTGCCAGCATGAGGGACAGCTCTGGGGCCAACGTCCTGACTTTC.